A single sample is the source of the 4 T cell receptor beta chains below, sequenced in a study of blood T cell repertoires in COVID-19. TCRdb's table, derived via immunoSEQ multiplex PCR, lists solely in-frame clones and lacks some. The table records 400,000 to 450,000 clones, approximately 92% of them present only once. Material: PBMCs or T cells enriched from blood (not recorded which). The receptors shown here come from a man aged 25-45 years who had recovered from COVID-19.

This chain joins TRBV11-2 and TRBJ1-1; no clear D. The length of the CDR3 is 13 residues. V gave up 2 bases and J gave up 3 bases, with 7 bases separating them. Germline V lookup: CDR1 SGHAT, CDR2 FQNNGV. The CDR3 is CASSLMEDTEAFF. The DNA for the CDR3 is TGTGCCAGCAGCTTAATGGAGGACACTGAAGCTTTCTTT.

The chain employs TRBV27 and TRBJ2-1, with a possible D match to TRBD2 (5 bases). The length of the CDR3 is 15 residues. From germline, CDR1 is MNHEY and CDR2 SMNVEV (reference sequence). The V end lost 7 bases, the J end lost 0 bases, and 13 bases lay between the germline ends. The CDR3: CASILRGGSYNEQFF. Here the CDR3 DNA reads TGTGCCAGCATCTTACGCGGAGGCTCCTACAATGAGCAGTTCTTC.

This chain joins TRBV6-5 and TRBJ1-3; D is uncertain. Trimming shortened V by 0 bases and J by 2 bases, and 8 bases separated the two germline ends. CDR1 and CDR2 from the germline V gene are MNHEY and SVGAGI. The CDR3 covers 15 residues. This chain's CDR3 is CASSYSREAGNTIYF. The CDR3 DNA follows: TGTGCCAGCAGTTACTCGCGGGAGGCTGGAAACACCATATATTTT.

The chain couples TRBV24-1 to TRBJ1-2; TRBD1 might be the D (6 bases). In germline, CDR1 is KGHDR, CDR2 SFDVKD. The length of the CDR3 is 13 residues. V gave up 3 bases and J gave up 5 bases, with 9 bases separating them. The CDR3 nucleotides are TGTGCCACCAGTGATACCAGGGGTTATGGCTACACCTTC. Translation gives CATSDTRGYGYTF.